This TCR beta chain came from a study of blood T cell repertoires in COVID-19. Study-wide context: The study drew acute and convalescent COVID-19 samples from the United States, Italy and Spain. From T cells, B-cell-depleted T cells, or PBMCs came the material, which was cDNA or gDNA.

Assay: immunoSEQ multiplex PCR; the TCRdb copy retains only in-frame clones and omits some. The table includes approximately 89,000 clones, roughly 80% detected once. CDR1 and CDR2 (germline): MNHEY, SVGAGI. V shed 0 bases and J shed 7 bases, with 12 bases lying between them. The CDR3 spans 14 residues. The chain combines TRBV6-5 with TRBJ1-1; D possibly corresponds to TRBD1 (5 bases). Sequencing used peripheral blood. This clonotype was sampled from a human donor in a cohort sampled during active COVID-19. CDR3 protein: CASSYSRETGEAFF. CDR3 in DNA: TGTGCCAGCAGTTACTCCAGGGAAACAGGTGAAGCTTTCTTT.